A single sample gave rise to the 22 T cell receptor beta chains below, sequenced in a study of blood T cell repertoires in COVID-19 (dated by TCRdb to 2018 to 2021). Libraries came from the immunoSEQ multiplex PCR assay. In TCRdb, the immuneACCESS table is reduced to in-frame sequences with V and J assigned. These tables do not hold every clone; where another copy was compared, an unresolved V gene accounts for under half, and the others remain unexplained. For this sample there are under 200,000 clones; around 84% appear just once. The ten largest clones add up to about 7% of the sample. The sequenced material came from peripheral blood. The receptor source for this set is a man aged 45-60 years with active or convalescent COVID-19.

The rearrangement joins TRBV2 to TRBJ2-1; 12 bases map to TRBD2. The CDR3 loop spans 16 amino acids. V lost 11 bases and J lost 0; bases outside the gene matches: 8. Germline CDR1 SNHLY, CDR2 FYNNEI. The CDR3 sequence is CAGGTSGRSSYNEQFF. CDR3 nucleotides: TGTGCCGGAGGGACTAGCGGGCGAAGCTCCTACAATGAGCAGTTCTTC.

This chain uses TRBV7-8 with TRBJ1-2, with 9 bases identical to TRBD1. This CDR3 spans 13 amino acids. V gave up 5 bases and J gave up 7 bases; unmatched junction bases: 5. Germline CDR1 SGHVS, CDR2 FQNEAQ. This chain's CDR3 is CASSRQGGSGYTF. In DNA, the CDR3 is TGTGCCAGCAGCCGACAGGGGGGTAGTGGCTACACCTTC. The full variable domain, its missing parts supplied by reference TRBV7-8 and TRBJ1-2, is GAGVSQSPRYKVAKRGQDVALRCDPISGHVSLFWYQQALGQGPEFLTYFQNEAQLDKSGLPSDRFFAERPEGSVSTLKIQRTQQEDSAVYLCASSRQGGSGYTFGSGTRLTVV.

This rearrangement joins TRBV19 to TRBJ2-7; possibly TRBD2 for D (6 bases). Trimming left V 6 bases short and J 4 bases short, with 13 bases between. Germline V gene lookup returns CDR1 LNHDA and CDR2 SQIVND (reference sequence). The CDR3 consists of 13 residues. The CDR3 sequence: CASSVDGSYEQYF. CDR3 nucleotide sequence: TGTGCCAGTAGCGTGGACGGGAGTTACGAGCAGTACTTC.

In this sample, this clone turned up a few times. CDR3 nucleotide sequence: TGTGCCAGTAGTATACGCGGGAGGAGTTCCTACGAGCAGTACTTC. This encodes CASSIRGRSSYEQYF. This chain joins TRBV19 and TRBJ2-7; 8 bases are shared with TRBD2. The germline CDR1 and CDR2 sequences are LNHDA and SQIVND (reference sequence). The CDR3 is 15 amino acids. Trimming removed 2 bases from V and 1 base from J; junction bases left unmatched: 4.

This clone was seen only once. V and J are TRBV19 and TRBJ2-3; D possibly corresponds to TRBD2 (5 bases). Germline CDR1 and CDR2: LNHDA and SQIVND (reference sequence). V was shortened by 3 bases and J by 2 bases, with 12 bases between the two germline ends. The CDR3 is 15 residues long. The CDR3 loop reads CASSIRTSYTDTQYF. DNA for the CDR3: TGTGCCAGTAGTATTAGGACTTCCTACACAGATACGCAGTATTTT.

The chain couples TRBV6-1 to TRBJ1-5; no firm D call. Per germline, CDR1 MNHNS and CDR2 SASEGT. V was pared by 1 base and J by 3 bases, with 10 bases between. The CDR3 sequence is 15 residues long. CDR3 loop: CASSEGQALNQPQHF. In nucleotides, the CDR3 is TGTGCCAGCAGTGAAGGTCAGGCGCTCAATCAGCCCCAGCATTTT.

CDR3 loop: CAIRRDRGGDQPQHF. The DNA for the CDR3 is TGTGCCATCAGGAGGGACAGGGGAGGCGATCAGCCCCAGCATTTT. The gene calls are TRBV10-3 and TRBJ1-5; 10 nucleotides align to TRBD1. Germline loops: CDR1 ENHRY, CDR2 SYGVKD. Trimming cost V 6 bases and J 5 bases; bases outside gene matches: 7. The CDR3 runs 15 residues.

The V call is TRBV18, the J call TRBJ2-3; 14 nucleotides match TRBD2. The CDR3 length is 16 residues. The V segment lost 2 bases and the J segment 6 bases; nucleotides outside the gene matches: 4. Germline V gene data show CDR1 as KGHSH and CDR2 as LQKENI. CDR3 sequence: CASSPRTSGRSDTQYF. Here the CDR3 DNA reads TGTGCCAGCTCACCAAGGACTAGCGGGAGGTCGGATACGCAGTATTTT. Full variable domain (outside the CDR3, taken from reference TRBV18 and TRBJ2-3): NAGVMQNPRHLVRRRGQEARLRCSPMKGHSHVYWYRQLPEEGLKFMVYLQKENIIDESGMPKERFSAEFPKEGPSILRIQQVVRGDSAAYFCASSPRTSGRSDTQYFGPGTRLTVL.

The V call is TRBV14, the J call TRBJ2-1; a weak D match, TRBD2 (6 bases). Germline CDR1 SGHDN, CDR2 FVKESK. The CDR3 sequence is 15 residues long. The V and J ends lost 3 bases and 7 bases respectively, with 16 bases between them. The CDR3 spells CASSQRPSALNEQFF. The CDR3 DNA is TGTGCCAGCAGCCAGCGGCCTAGCGCTCTTAATGAGCAGTTCTTC.

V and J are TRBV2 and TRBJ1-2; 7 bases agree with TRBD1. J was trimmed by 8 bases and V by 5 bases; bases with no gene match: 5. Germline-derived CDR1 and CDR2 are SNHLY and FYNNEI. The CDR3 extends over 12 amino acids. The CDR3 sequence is CASSIQGSGYTF. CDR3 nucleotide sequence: TGTGCCAGCAGTATACAGGGGTCGGGCTACACCTTC.

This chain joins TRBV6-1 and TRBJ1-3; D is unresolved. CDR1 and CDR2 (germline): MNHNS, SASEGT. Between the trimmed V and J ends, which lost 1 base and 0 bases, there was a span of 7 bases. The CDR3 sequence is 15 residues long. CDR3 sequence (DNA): TGTGCCAGCAGTGAAGGCAGTTACTCTGGAAACACCATATATTTT. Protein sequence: CASSEGSYSGNTIYF.

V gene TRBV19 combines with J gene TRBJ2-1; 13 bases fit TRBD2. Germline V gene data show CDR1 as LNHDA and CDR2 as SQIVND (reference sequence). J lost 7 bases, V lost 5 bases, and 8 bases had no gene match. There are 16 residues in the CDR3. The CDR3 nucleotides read TGTGCCAGTAGTGGGACTAGCGGGGCCACTTTGAATGAGCAGTTCTTC. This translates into CASSGTSGATLNEQFF.

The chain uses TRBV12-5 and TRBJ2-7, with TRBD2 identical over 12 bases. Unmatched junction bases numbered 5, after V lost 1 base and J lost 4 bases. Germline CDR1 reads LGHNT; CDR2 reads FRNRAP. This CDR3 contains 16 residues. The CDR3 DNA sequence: TGTGCTAGTGGTTTGGGTGTGACTAGCGGGAGTTACGAGCAGTACTTC. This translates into CASGLGVTSGSYEQYF.

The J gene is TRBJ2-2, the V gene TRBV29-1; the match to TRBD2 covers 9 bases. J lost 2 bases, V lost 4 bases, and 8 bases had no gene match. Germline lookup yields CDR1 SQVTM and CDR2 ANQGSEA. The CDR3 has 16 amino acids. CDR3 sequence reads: CSVGVAGGPNTGELFF. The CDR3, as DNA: TGCAGCGTTGGGGTCGCGGGAGGGCCTAACACCGGGGAGCTGTTTTTT.

CDR3 sequence: CASSSGGPSNEQFF. The CDR3, as DNA: TGCGCCAGCAGCTCCGGGGGACCCTCCAATGAGCAGTTCTTC. This chain connects TRBV5-1 to TRBJ2-1; TRBD2 might be the D (6 bases). The CDR3 is 14 residues long. The V end lost 3 bases, the J end lost 6 bases, and 13 bases lay between the germline ends. Germline V gene data show CDR1 as SGHRS and CDR2 as YFSETQ.

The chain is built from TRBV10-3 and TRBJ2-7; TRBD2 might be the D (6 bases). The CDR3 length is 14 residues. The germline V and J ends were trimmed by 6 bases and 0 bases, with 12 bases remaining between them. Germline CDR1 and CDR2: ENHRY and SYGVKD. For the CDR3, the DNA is TGTGCCATCAGGGGCGGGGCGAGCTCCTACGAGCAGTACTTC. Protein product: CAIRGGASSYEQYF.

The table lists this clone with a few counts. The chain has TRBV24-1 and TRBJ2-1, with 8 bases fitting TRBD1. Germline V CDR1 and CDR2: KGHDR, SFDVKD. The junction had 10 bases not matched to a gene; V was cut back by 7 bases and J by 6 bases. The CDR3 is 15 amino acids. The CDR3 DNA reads TGTGCCACCAGGGGAAAGGACAGGGCCTCCAATGAGCAGTTCTTC. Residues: CATRGKDRASNEQFF.

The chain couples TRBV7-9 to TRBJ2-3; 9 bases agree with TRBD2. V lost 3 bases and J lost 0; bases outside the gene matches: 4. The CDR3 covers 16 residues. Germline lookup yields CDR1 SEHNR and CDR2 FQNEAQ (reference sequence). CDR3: CASSFPTSGSTDTQYF. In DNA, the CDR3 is TGTGCCAGCAGCTTTCCGACTAGCGGTAGCACAGATACGCAGTATTTT.

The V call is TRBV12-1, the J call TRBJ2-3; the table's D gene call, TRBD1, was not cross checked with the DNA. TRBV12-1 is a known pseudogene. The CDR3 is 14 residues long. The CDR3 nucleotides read TGTGCCAGCAGCCGCAGGGGGCAGTCAGATACGCAGTATTTT. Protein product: CASSRRGQSDTQYF.

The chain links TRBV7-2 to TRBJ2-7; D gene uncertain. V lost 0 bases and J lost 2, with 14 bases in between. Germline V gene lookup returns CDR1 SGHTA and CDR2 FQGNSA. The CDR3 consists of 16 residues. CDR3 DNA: TGTGCCAGCAGCTTAGCCGCGACTGGAACACCCTACGAGCAGTACTTC. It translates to CASSLAATGTPYEQYF.

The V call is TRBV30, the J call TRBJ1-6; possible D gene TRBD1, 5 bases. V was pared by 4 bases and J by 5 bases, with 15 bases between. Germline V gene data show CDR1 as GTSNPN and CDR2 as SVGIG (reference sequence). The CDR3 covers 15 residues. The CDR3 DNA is TGTGCCTGGAACAAACAGGAAAATAATAATTCACCCCTCCACTTT. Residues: CAWNKQENNNSPLHF.

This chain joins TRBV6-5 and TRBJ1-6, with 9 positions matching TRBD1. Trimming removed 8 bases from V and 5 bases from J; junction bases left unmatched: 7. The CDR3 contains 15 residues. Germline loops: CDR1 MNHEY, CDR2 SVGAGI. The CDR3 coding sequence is TGTGCCAGCTCACGGACAGGGGAAGATAATTCACCCCTCCACTTT. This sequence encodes CASSRTGEDNSPLHF.